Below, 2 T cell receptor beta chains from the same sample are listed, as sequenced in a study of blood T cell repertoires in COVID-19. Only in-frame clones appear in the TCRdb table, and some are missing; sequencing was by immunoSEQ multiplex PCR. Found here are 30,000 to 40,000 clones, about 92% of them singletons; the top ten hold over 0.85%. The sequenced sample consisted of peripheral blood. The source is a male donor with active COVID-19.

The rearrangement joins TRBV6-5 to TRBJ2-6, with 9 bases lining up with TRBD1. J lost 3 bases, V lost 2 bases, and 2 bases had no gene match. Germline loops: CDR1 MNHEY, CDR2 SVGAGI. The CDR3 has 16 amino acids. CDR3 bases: TGTGCCAGCAGTTACGACAGGGGGAGTGGGGCCAACGTCCTGACTTTC. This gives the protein CASSYDRGSGANVLTF.

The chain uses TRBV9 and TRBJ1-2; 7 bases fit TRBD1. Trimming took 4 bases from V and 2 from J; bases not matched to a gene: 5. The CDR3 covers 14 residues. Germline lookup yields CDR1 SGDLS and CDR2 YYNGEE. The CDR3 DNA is TGTGCCAGCAGCCCAGGGGGTTCAAACTATGGCTACACCTTC. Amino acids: CASSPGGSNYGYTF.